This T cell receptor beta chain was captured by sequencing in a study of control samples from healthy donors and cancer patients. Clones were sequenced by immunoSEQ multiplex PCR, and TCRdb holds only the in-frame ones, with some missing. The table shows about 81,000 clones, with around 94% occurring only once. The germline V gene encodes CDR1 SGHAT and CDR2 FQNNGV. V shed 4 bases, J shed 8 bases, and the junction held 4 bases outside the gene matches. CDR3 length: 13 amino acids. This receptor was taken from a woman under 30 in good health. The gene calls are TRBV11-2 and TRBJ2-1; the match to TRBD2 covers 8 bases. Material for sequencing was blood. The CDR3: CASSSSGGDEQFF. The CDR3 bases are TGTGCCAGCAGCTCGTCCGGGGGGGATGAGCAGTTCTTC.